The 32 T cell receptor beta chains given below trace back to one sample, sequenced in a study of CD8 T cells in ankylosing spondylitis. One entry per CDR3 protein, called by TCRdb with MiXCR from the 5' RACE reads. The sample yields hundreds of thousands of distinct CDR3 sequences, about 30% seen once. What was sequenced was blood, either unsorted or a sorted T cell fraction (not recorded which). These receptors all stem from a male donor with ankylosing spondylitis or in good health (not recorded which).

The rearrangement joins TRBV11-2 to TRBJ1-6, with 7 bases lining up with TRBD1. CDR1 is SGHAT and CDR2 is FQNNGV in the germline V gene. There are 14 residues in the CDR3. V was pared by 5 bases and J by 9 bases, with 7 bases of the junction left unmatched. The CDR3 region has the DNA TGTGCCAGCAGCCCCCGACAGGGAGGTTCACCCCTCCACTTT. It encodes CASSPRQGGSPLHF.

The table lists this clonotype with a few counts. This chain uses TRBV6-1 with TRBJ2-3; 11 nucleotides match TRBD1. The germline gives CDR1 MNHNS, CDR2 SASEGT. V lost 5 bases to trimming and J lost 3 bases; unmatched junction nucleotides: 4. This CDR3 comprises 15 residues. CDR3 nucleotide sequence: TGTGCCAGCAGTCCGGACAGGGGGCGGACAGATACGCAGTATTTT. Protein sequence: CASSPDRGRTDTQYF.

The chain is built from TRBV20-1 and TRBJ2-7; D is ambiguous. CDR3 length equals 11 residues. Germline V gene sequence: CDR1 DFQATT, CDR2 SNEGSKA (reference sequence). V lost 0 bases to trimming and J lost 4 bases, with 4 bases between them. CDR3 nucleotide sequence: TGCAGTGCTAGAGATATGTACGAGCAGTACTTC. Protein product: CSARDMYEQYF.

This rearrangement joins TRBV12-3 or TRBV12-4 to TRBJ2-1; D not certain. This CDR3 contains 13 residues. V lost 8 bases and J lost 8, with 16 bases in between. The CDR3 bases are TGTGCCAGCGCCAAAGACAATCCCCATGAGCAGTTCTTC. Its protein product is CASAKDNPHEQFF.

This clonotype was counted between two and nine times. This chain uses TRBV10-3 with TRBJ1-2, with D possibly matching TRBD1 (5 bases). Trimming left V 5 bases short and J 8 bases short, with 9 bases between. Germline values: CDR1 ENHRY, CDR2 SYGVKD. The CDR3 contains 11 residues. In DNA form, the CDR3 reads TGTGCCATCAGTCTCAGGGAGGGCTACACCTTC. It is translated as CAISLREGYTF.

The genes are TRBV6-5 and TRBJ1-2; 9 bases match TRBD1. V gave up 4 bases and J gave up 7 bases; unmatched junction bases: 10. CDR3 length: 15 residues. Germline-derived CDR1 and CDR2 are MNHEY and SVGAGI. This CDR3 is CASSWTTGGTSGYTF. The CDR3 nucleotides are TGTGCCAGCAGTTGGACGACAGGGGGAACGAGTGGCTACACCTTC.

This clonotype was seen a few times. V is TRBV6-5 and J is TRBJ1-1, with D possibly TRBD1 on 5 matching bases. Trimming removed 0 bases at V and 7 bases at J, with 9 bases between. The CDR3 has 13 residues. Germline CDR1 reads MNHEY; CDR2 reads SVGAGI. This CDR3 reads CASSYSYGGEAFF. For the CDR3, the DNA is TGTGCCAGCAGTTACTCGTACGGGGGTGAAGCTTTCTTT.

The V and J genes are TRBV7-9 and TRBJ2-5; 10 bases align to TRBD2. The CDR3 is 17 amino acids. The V gene end was trimmed by 5 bases and the J gene end by 0 bases; junction bases not matched to a gene: 9. Looked up from germline, CDR1 is SEHNR and CDR2 is FQNEAQ (reference sequence). CDR3 DNA: TGTGCCAGCAGCACCCTTAGCGGGGGGCTGTACCAAGAGACCCAGTACTTC. This gives the protein CASSTLSGGLYQETQYF. The full variable domain, with the rest looked up from reference TRBV7-9 and TRBJ2-5, is DTGVSQNPRHKITKRGQNVTFRCDPISEHNRLYWYRQTLGQGPEFLTYFQNEAQLEKSRLLSDRFSAERPKGSFSTLEIQRTEQGDSAMYLCASSTLSGGLYQETQYFGPGTRLLVL.

The chain uses TRBV4-1 and TRBJ2-3, with a possible D match to TRBD1 (5 bases). The V gene lost 6 bases and the J gene lost 3 bases, with 19 bases spanning the gap. Per the germline V gene, CDR1 is MGHRA and CDR2 is YSYEKL. CDR3 size: 16 residues. CDR3 sequence reads: CASSRIWGRTTDTQYF. The CDR3, as DNA: TGCGCCAGCAGTAGGATTTGGGGCAGGACAACAGATACGCAGTATTTT.

This clonotype has a count of ten or more. Its ends do not fully match the called genes, so a read error is possible. The gene calls are TRBV5-1 and TRBJ2-3; perhaps TRBD1 as D (6 bases). CDR1 is SGHRS and CDR2 is YFSETQ in the germline V gene. The CDR3 totals 13 residues. In DNA, the CDR3 is TGTGCCAGCAGTTTAACAGGGACAGATACGCAGTATTTT. Amino acids: CASSLTGTDTQYF.

At least ten counts were recorded for this clonotype. The chain recombines TRBV20-1 with TRBJ2-1; the match to TRBD2 covers 7 bases. The germline CDR1 and CDR2 sequences are DFQATT and SNEGSKA (reference sequence). The junction had 10 bases not matched to a gene; V was cut back by 6 bases and J by 8 bases. The CDR3 contains 13 residues. The DNA for the CDR3 is TGCAGTGCCTCAGGACTAGGGATCGATGAGCAGTTCTTC. The encoded protein is CSASGLGIDEQFF.

This clonotype has more than one count but fewer than ten. This rearrangement joins TRBV6-5 to TRBJ2-3; D is uncertain. This CDR3 is 10 amino acids long. V was clipped by 8 bases and J by 4 bases, with 4 bases between them. Germline values: CDR1 MNHEY, CDR2 SVGAGI. CDR3 region: CASGSDTQYF. As DNA, the CDR3 is TGTGCCAGCGGCTCAGATACGCAGTATTTT.

The table lists this clonotype with a few counts. The CDR3 loop is CASSLAGVGQPQHF. CDR3 in DNA: TGCGCCAGCAGCTTGGCAGGGGTCGGTCAGCCCCAGCATTTT. The chain uses TRBV5-1 and TRBJ1-5, with D possibly matching TRBD1 (6 bases). CDR1 SGHRS and CDR2 YFSETQ come from the germline V gene. V lost 0 bases and J 6 bases, leaving 10 bases between the germline ends. The CDR3 has 14 residues. Full variable domain (outside the CDR3, taken from reference TRBV5-1 and TRBJ1-5): KAGVTQTPRYLIKTRGQQVTLSCSPISGHRSVSWYQQTPGQGLQFLFEYFSETQRNKGNFPGRFSGRQFSNSRSEMNVSTLELGDSALYLCASSLAGVGQPQHFGDGTRLSIL.

Only a few counts were recorded for this clonotype. V is TRBV20-1 and J is TRBJ2-5, with 10 bases aligning to TRBD2. Germline CDR1 DFQATT, CDR2 SNEGSKA (reference sequence). The V gene end was trimmed by 3 bases and the J gene end by 5 bases; junction bases not matched to a gene: 6. The CDR3 is made up of 14 amino acids. In nucleotides, the CDR3 is TGCAGTGCTAGTCGACTAGCGGGTCTCGAGACCCAGTACTTC. Amino acid sequence: CSASRLAGLETQYF.

The chain is built from TRBV20-1 and TRBJ2-5; tentatively, D is TRBD2 (6 bases). The CDR3 contains 15 residues. V was cut by 4 bases and J by 0 bases, with 15 bases left in between. Germline V lookup: CDR1 DFQATT, CDR2 SNEGSKA (reference sequence). CDR3 residues: CSATTGGADQETQYF. CDR3 DNA: TGCAGTGCTACAACTGGCGGGGCGGACCAAGAGACCCAGTACTTC.

This chain joins TRBV20-1 and TRBJ1-1; 11 bases line up with TRBD1. Unmatched junction bases numbered 7, after V lost 6 bases and J lost 7 bases. The CDR3 has 13 amino acids. From germline, CDR1 is DFQATT and CDR2 SNEGSKA (reference sequence). CDR3 sequence (DNA): TGCAGTGCCTCGGACAGGGGGCCTTTTGAAGCTTTCTTT. As protein: CSASDRGPFEAFF.

The V gene is TRBV9, the J gene TRBJ2-5, with 8 nucleotides matching TRBD2. Germline V gives CDR1 SGDLS, CDR2 YYNGEE. The CDR3 runs 16 residues. V lost 1 base, J lost 3 bases, and 8 bases stayed unmatched. CDR3 nucleotide sequence: TGTGCCAGCAGCGTAAAGCAAGCGGGGGAAAAAGAGACCCAGTACTTC. This translates into CASSVKQAGEKETQYF.

J is TRBJ2-5 and V is TRBV7-2, with 9 bases identical to TRBD2. Per the germline V gene, CDR1 is SGHTA and CDR2 is FQGNSA. CDR3 length: 18 residues. After removal of 0 bases from V and 0 bases from J, the junction contained 8 bases not matched to a gene. CDR3 coding DNA: TGTGCCAGCAGCTTAGCCTCAAGCGGGGGGCCGTACCAAGAGACCCAGTACTTC. Its protein product is CASSLASSGGPYQETQYF.

This clonotype showed up many times. This chain links TRBV6-1 with TRBJ2-7, with D uncertain. Between the trimmed V and J ends, which lost 8 bases and 0 bases, there was a span of 11 bases. This CDR3 is built from 13 residues. Germline V gene sequence: CDR1 MNHNS, CDR2 SASEGT. The DNA for the CDR3 is TGTGCCAGCCGGGTGGCAGGCTCCTACGAGCAGTACTTC. This gives the protein CASRVAGSYEQYF.

This clonotype was counted only a few times. The chain uses TRBV11-2 and TRBJ1-3, with D possibly being TRBD1 (5 bases). Germline loops: CDR1 SGHAT, CDR2 FQNNGV. With 5 bases removed from V and 3 bases from J, the gap between germline ends came to 14 bases. The CDR3 covers 15 residues. CDR3 coding DNA: TGTGCCAGCAGCACTCTCCGGGACCATGGAAACACCATATATTTT. Its protein product is CASSTLRDHGNTIYF.

In this sample, this clonotype turned up a few times. This sequence joins TRBV20-1 and TRBJ2-5, with a tentative D call TRBD1 (7 bases). CDR3 length: 12 amino acids. The V end lost 6 bases, the J end lost 3 bases, and 11 bases lay between the germline ends. CDR1 DFQATT and CDR2 SNEGSKA come from the germline V gene (reference sequence). The CDR3 reads CSARGDKETQYF. CDR3 nucleotides: TGCAGTGCCAGGGGGGACAAAGAGACCCAGTACTTC.

The chain links TRBV20-1 to TRBJ2-7, with D possibly called TRBD1 or TRBD2 (5 bases each). CDR1 is DFQATT, CDR2 SNEGSKA, per germline (reference sequence). V lost 6 bases to trimming and J lost 4 bases, with 19 bases between them. This CDR3 is 14 amino acids long. The CDR3: CSAGKGTVIYEQYF. CDR3 bases: TGCAGTGCGGGAAAGGGGACGGTTATATACGAGCAGTACTTC.

This chain links TRBV12-3 or TRBV12-4 with TRBJ2-3, with D perhaps matching TRBD2 (6 bases). The CDR3 is 17 amino acids. Trimming cost V 4 bases and J 0 bases, with 17 bases left between them. CDR3 sequence: CASSSPVVGTSTDTQYF. The CDR3 coding sequence is TGTGCCAGCAGTTCTCCAGTCGTTGGGACTAGCACAGATACGCAGTATTTT.

This clonotype was seen more than once but under ten times. The rearrangement joins TRBV3-1 to TRBJ2-7; TRBD2 matches at 9 bases. CDR1 is LGHDT, CDR2 YNNKEL, per germline (reference sequence). V was pared by 5 bases and J by 2 bases, with 10 bases of the junction left unmatched. This CDR3 is 16 amino acids long. The CDR3 loop is CASSIQSTSGPYEQYF. The CDR3 DNA reads as TGTGCCAGCAGCATACAATCGACTAGCGGTCCCTACGAGCAGTACTTC.

This clonotype showed up just a few times. V and J are TRBV20-1 and TRBJ2-5; 7 positions match TRBD2. The CDR3 runs to 12 residues. The V gene end was trimmed by 5 bases and the J gene end by 9 bases; junction bases not matched to a gene: 9. CDR1 is DFQATT, CDR2 SNEGSKA, per germline (reference sequence). As DNA, the CDR3 is TGCAGTGCTTCCCGCGGGGGTGCTTCCCAGTACTTC. It encodes CSASRGGASQYF.

There are many counts of this clonotype. The CDR3, as DNA: TGCGCCAGCAGCTTGGGGACAGTTAGCAATCAGCCCCAGCATTTT. Encoded protein: CASSLGTVSNQPQHF. V usage is TRBV5-1 and J usage is TRBJ1-5, with D perhaps TRBD1 (6 bases). This CDR3 is built from 15 residues. V lost 0 bases and J 0 bases, leaving 7 bases between the germline ends. Germline-derived CDR1 and CDR2 are SGHRS and YFSETQ.

This clonotype has just a few counts. The gene calls are TRBV12-3 or TRBV12-4 and TRBJ2-5, with 8 bases aligning to TRBD1. After removal of 7 bases from V and 2 bases from J, the junction contained 6 bases not matched to a gene. The CDR3 has 14 amino acids. This CDR3 is CASMQGAEQETQYF. DNA of the CDR3: TGTGCCAGCATGCAGGGGGCGGAACAAGAGACCCAGTACTTC.

V and J are TRBV10-3 and TRBJ2-7, with D uncertain. V gave up 3 bases and J gave up 0 bases, with 6 bases separating them. The CDR3 consists of 13 residues. Germline CDR1 and CDR2: ENHRY and SYGVKD. The CDR3 DNA reads TGTGCCATCAGTGACGCCATCTCCTACGAGCAGTACTTC. It specifies CAISDAISYEQYF.

This clonotype was recorded only once. This chain joins TRBV5-1 and TRBJ1-2, with D uncertain. V lost 4 bases and J 2 bases, leaving 12 bases between the germline ends. The CDR3 is made up of 14 amino acids. Germline-derived CDR1 and CDR2 are SGHRS and YFSETQ. CDR3 DNA sequence: TGCGCCAGCAGCCGGCCGGACGGAAACTATGGCTACACCTTC. Translating it yields CASSRPDGNYGYTF.

This chain connects TRBV6-1 to TRBJ2-6; D is perhaps TRBD1 (6 bases). Trimming cost V 9 bases and J 1 base, with 19 bases left between them. CDR1 and CDR2 (germline): MNHNS, SASEGT. This CDR3 region has 17 residues. The CDR3 protein is CARKPTGDLSGANVLTF. The CDR3 DNA sequence: TGTGCCAGAAAACCGACAGGAGATCTTTCTGGGGCCAACGTCCTGACTTTC.

The genes are TRBV7-8 and TRBJ1-1, with TRBD1 as a possible D gene (5 bases). The CDR3 loop spans 14 amino acids. Germline CDR1 reads SGHVS; CDR2 reads FQNEAQ. V was shortened by 5 bases and J by 1 base, with 11 bases between the two germline ends. CDR3 protein: CASSIGTANTEAFF. In nucleotides, the CDR3 is TGTGCCAGCAGCATAGGGACGGCGAACACTGAAGCTTTCTTT.

The rearrangement links TRBV29-1 to TRBJ2-3; 7 nucleotides align to TRBD2. Germline CDR1 is SQVTM and CDR2 is ANQGSEA. The CDR3 sequence is 13 residues long. Trimming cost V 0 bases and J 5 bases; bases outside gene matches: 2. The CDR3 is CSVEEGGGDTQYF. CDR3 in DNA: TGCAGCGTTGAAGAGGGGGGGGGAGATACGCAGTATTTT.